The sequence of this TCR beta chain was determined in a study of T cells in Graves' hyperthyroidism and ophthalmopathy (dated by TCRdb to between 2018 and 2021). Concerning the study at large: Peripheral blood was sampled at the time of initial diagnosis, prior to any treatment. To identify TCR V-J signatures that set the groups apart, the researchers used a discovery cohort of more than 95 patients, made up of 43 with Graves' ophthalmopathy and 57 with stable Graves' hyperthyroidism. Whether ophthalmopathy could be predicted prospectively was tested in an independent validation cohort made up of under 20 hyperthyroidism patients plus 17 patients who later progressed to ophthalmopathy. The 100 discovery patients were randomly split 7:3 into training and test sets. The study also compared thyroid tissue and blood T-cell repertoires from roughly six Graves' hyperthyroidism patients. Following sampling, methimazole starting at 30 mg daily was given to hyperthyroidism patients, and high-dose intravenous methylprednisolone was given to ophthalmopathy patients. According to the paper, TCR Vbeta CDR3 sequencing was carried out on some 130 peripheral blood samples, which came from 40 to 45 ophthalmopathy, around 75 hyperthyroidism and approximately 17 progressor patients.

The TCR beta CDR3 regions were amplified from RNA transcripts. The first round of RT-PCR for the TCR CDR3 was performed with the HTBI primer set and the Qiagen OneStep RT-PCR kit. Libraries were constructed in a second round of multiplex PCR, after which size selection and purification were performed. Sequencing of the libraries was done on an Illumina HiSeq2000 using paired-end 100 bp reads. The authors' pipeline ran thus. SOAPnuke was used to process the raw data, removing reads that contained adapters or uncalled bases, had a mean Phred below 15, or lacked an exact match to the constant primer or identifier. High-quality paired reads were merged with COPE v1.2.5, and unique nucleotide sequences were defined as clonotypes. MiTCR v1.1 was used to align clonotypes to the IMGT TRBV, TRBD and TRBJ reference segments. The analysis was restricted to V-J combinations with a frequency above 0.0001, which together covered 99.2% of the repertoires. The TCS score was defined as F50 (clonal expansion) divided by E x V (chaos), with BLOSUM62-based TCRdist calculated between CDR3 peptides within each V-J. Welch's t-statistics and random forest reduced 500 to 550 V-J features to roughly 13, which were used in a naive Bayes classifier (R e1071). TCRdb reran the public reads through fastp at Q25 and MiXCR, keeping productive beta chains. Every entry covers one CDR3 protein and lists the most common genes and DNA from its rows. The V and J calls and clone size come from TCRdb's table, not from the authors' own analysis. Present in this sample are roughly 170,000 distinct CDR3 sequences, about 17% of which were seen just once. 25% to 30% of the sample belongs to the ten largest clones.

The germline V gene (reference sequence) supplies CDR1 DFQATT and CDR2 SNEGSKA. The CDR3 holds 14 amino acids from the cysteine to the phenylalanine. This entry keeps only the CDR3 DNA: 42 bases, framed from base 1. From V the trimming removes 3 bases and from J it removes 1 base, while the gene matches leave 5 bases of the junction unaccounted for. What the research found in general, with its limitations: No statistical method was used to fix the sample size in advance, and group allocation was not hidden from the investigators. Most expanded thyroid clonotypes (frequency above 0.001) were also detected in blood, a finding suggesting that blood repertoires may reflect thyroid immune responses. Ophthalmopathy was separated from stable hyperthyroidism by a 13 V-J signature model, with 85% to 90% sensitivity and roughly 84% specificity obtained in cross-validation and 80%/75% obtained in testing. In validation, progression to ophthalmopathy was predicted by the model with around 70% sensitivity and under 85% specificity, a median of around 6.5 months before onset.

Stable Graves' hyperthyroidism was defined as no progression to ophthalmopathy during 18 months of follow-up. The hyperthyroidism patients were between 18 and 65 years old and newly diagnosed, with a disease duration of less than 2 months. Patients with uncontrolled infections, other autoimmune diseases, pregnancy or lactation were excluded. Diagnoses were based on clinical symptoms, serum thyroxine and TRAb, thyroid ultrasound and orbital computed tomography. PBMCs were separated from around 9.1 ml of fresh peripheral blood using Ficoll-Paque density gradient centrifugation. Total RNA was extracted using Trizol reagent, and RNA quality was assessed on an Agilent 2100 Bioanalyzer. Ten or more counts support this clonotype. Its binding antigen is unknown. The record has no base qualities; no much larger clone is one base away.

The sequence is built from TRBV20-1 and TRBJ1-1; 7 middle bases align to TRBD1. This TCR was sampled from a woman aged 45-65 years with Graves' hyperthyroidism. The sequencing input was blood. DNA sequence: TGCAGTGCTAGGGTACAGGGGCAGAACACTGAAGCTTTCTTT. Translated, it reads CSARVQGQNTEAFF.